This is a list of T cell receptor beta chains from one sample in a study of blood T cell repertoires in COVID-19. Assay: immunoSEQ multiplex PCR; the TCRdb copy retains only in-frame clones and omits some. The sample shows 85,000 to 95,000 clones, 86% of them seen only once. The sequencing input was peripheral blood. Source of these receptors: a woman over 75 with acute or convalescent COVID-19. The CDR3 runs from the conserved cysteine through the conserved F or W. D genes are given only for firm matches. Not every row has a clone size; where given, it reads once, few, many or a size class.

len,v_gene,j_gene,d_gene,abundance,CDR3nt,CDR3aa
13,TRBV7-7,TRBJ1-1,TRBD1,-,TGTGCTAGCAGCTCGGGACAGGGCACTGAAGCTTTCTTT,CASSSGQGTEAFF
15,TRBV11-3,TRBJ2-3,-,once,TGTGCCAGCAGCTTAGGGTCAGGTCGCGCAGATACGCAGTATTTT,CASSLGSGRADTQYF
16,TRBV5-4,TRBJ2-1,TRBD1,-,TGTGCCAGCAGCGGCACCGGGACAGGGATATACAATGAGCAGTTCTTC,CASSGTGTGIYNEQFF
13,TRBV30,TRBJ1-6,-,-,TGTGCCTGGAAATCACACGATAATTCACCCCTCCACTTT,CAWKSHDNSPLHF
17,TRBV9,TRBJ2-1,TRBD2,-,TGTGCCAGCAGCGTACTAGCGGGGGGCCCCGCCTACAATGAGCAGTTCTTC,CASSVLAGGPAYNEQFF
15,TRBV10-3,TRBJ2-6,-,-,TGTGCCATCACCGATCTAAAAACTGGGGCCAACGTCCTGACTTTC,CAITDLKTGANVLTF
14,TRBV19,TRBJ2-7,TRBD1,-,TGTGCCAGTAGGGAGACAGGGCGTGGGTACGAGCAGTACTTC,CASRETGRGYEQYF
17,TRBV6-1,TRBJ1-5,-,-,TGTGCCAGCAGTGAAACGGGCCGGGGGGCTAGCAATCAGCCCCAGCATTTT,CASSETGRGASNQPQHF
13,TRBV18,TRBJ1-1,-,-,TGTGCCAGCTCACCAAAGGGAGGCACTGAAGCTTTCTTT,CASSPKGGTEAFF
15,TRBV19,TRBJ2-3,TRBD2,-,TGTGCCAGTAGTATGGGGGGGTCCTCCACAGATACGCAGTATTTT,CASSMGGSSTDTQYF
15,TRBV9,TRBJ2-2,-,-,TGTGCCAGCAGCGTAGCCAGGGGTATCCCCGGGGAGCTGTTTTTT,CASSVARGIPGELFF
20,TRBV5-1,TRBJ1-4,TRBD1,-,TGCGCCAGCAGCCGACTTAACCAACCCGGGACAGGGATAACTAATGAAAAACTGTTTTTT,CASSRLNQPGTGITNEKLFF
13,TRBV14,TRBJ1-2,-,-,TGTGCCAGCAGCTCGGGACTGAGTTATGGCTACACCTTC,CASSSGLSYGYTF
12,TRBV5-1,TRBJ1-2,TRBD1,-,TGCGCCAGCAGCTTGGACAGGGGTGGCTACACCTTC,CASSLDRGGYTF
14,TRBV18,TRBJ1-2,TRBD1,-,TGTGCCAGCTCACCCGACAGGGTTAACTATGGCTACACCTTC,CASSPDRVNYGYTF
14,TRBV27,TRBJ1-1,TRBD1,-,TGTGCCAGCAGTGTACAGGGGGCGCTGACTGAAGCTTTCTTT,CASSVQGALTEAFF
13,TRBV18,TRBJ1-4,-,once,TGTGCCAGCTCTGCGGTTCAGGGGGAAAAACTGTTTTTT,CASSAVQGEKLFF
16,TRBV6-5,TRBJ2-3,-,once,TGTGCCAGCAGTTACCAGGCAGGGTATTCGACAGATACGCAGTATTTT,CASSYQAGYSTDTQYF
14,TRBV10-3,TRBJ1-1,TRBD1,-,TGTGCCATCAGTTCGGGACAGGTGAACACTGAAGCTTTCTTT,CAISSGQVNTEAFF
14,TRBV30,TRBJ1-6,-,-,TGTGCCTGGAGTGTTAACAGGCTTAATTCACCCCTCCACTTT,CAWSVNRLNSPLHF
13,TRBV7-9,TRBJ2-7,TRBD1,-,TGTGCCAGCAGCTCGCAACAGGGGGGCGAGCAGTACTTC,CASSSQQGGEQYF
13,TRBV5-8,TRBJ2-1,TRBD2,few,TGTGCCCAGCGGGGGGGGTCCTACAATGAGCAGTTCTTC,CAQRGGSYNEQFF
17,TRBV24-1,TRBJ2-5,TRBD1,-,TGTGCCACCAGTGACGGACGACGGGACAGGACCCAAGAGACCCAGTACTTC,CATSDGRRDRTQETQYF
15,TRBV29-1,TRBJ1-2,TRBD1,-,TGCAGCGCAACCGGGACAGGGGGCGTAGACTATGGCTACACCTTC,CSATGTGGVDYGYTF
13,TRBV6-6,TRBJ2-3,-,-,TGTGCCAGCACCCCCCCAGAAACAGATACGCAGTATTTT,CASTPPETDTQYF
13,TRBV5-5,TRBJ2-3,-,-,TGTGCCAGCAGCTTTCCCGGGACAGATACGCAGTATTTT,CASSFPGTDTQYF
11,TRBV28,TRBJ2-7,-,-,TGTGCCAGCAGTCAAAATTACGAGCAGTACTTC,CASSQNYEQYF
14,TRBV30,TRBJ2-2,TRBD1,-,TGTGCCTGGAGAAAAGGGGGCTCCACCGGGGAGCTGTTTTTT,CAWRKGGSTGELFF
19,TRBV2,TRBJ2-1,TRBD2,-,TGTGCCACCAAATATCCAAAACCTCCAACGGGGGGGAACTACAATGAGCAGTTCTTC,CATKYPKPPTGGNYNEQFF
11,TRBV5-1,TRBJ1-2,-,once,TGCGCCAGCAGCTGGGGCTTCGGCTACACCTTC,CASSWGFGYTF
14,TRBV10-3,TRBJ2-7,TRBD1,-,TGTGCCATCAGTGGAGGACAGGGGCTCGGCGAGCAGTACTTC,CAISGGQGLGEQYF
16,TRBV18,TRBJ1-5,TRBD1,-,TGTGCCAGCTCACCAAGGGGAACGGCAGGGGGACAGCCCCAGCATTTT,CASSPRGTAGGQPQHF
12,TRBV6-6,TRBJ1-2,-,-,TGTGCCAGCATGCCGGGTTCCTATGGCTACACCTTC,CASMPGSYGYTF
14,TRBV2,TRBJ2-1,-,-,TGTGCCAGCAGTGACCGGGTACTAGGCAATGAGCAGTTCTTC,CASSDRVLGNEQFF
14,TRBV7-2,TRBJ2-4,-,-,TGTGCCAGCAGCTTAATTACTTATGGTGACATTCAGTACTTC,CASSLITYGDIQYF
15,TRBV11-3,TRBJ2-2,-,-,TGTGCCAGCAGCCCGCCGACTAGAGGTCCCGGGGAGCTGTTTTTT,CASSPPTRGPGELFF
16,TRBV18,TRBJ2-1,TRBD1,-,TGTGCCAGCTCACCCCCCACAGGGGGGTCCTACAATGAGCAGTTCTTC,CASSPPTGGSYNEQFF
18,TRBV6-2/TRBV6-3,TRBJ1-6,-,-,TGTGCCAGCAGTTATGTTTTCCCCCGGGTTGATTTAAATTCACCCCTCCACTTT,CASSYVFPRVDLNSPLHF
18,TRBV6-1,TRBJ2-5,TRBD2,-,TGTGCCAGCAGTGAAGCGTGGGCTAGCGGGGGGTTCCAAGAGACCCAGTACTTC,CASSEAWASGGFQETQYF
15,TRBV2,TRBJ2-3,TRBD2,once,TGTGCCAGCAGTCCTCATAGCGGGGTAGCAGATACGCAGTATTTT,CASSPHSGVADTQYF
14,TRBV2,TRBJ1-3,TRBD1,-,TGTGCCAGCAGTCCCTCGGGACAGGGAAACACCATATATTTT,CASSPSGQGNTIYF
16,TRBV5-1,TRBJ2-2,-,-,TGCGCCAGCAGTGTTCTCTCGGGGAGAAACACCGGGGAGCTGTTTTTT,CASSVLSGRNTGELFF
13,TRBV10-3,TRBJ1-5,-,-,TGTGCCATCTCCGTTGGGCAGAATCAGCCCCAGCATTTT,CAISVGQNQPQHF
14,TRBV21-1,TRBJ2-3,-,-,TGTGCCAGCAGCAACGACAGGGGCACAGATACGCAGTATTTT,CASSNDRGTDTQYF
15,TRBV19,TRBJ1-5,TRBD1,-,TGTGCCAGTAGGAATACAGGGGGCGCAGGTCAGCCCCAGCATTTT,CASRNTGGAGQPQHF
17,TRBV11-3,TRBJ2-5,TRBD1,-,TGTGCCAGCAGCCCAGCGGTGTACAGGGGGCGCGGGGAGACCCAGTACTTC,CASSPAVYRGRGETQYF
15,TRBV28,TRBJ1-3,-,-,TGTGCCAGCAGTCTTGACACGCGCTCTGGAAACACCATATATTTT,CASSLDTRSGNTIYF
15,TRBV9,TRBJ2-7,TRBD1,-,TGTGCCAGCAGCGTAGGGGACAGGGGGAACTACGAGCAGTACTTC,CASSVGDRGNYEQYF
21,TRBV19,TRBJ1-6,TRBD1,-,TGTGCCAGTAGTAAATCGTCCCAGGGGGCCAGTTCAAGCTCCTATAATTCACCCCTCCACTTT,CASSKSSQGASSSSYNSPLHF
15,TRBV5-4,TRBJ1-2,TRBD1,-,TGTGCCAGCAGCCCGAGGACAGGCGGTAACTATGGCTACACCTTC,CASSPRTGGNYGYTF
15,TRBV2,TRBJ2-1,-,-,TGTGCCAGCAGAGCCGGGACTCAGAGGTACAATGAGCAGTTCTTC,CASRAGTQRYNEQFF
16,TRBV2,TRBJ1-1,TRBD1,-,TGTGCCAGCAGGCCAGACCGGACAGGGGGGAACACTGAAGCTTTCTTT,CASRPDRTGGNTEAFF
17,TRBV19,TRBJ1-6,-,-,TGTGCCAGTAGTATAGGAATGATTGGGGGGAATAGGTCACCCCTCCACTTT,CASSIGMIGGNRSPLHF